Included here is one TCR beta chain sequence, with context. Its cognate antigen is unknown. This sample is drawn from a study of shared clonotypes between healthy human individuals. The study's findings and limits: Clonotype sharing across several donors was observed for approximately 5% of naive CD4 clonotypes.

The CDR3 consists of 16 residues. Losses at the gene ends were 6 bases for V and 1 base for J; bases not matched to a gene: 7. CDR1 is SNHLY, CDR2 FYNNEI, per germline. Generated by immunoSEQ multiplex PCR, the TCRdb table keeps only in-frame clones and is missing some. The table shows about 2.3 million clones, with just over 90% occurring only once. Material for sequencing was naive CD4+ T cells from PBMCs. Subset reported: CD45RA+ positively selected. The rearrangement joins TRBV2 to TRBJ2-1; TRBD2 aligns across 9 bases. The source is a man younger than 35 in good health. Some clones in this sample may be carry-over from other donors' samples. CDR3 sequence: CASRTRLAESYNEQFF. CDR3 sequence (DNA): TGTGCCAGCAGGACAAGACTAGCGGAATCCTACAATGAGCAGTTCTTC.